The 28 T cell receptor beta chains reported below all come from one sample, sequenced in a study of blood T cell repertoires in COVID-19. Measured with immunoSEQ multiplex PCR; TCRdb has only the in-frame clones, and not every one. The sample includes 100,000 or so clones, around 89% of them seen just once. The sample consisted of peripheral blood. Receptors were obtained from a man in his sixties with acute or convalescent COVID-19.

The J gene is TRBJ1-5, the V gene TRBV28, with 10 bases identical to TRBD1. V dropped 5 bases and J dropped 4; count of bases not matched to a gene: 5. The CDR3 is 15 residues long. Germline CDR1 reads MDHEN; CDR2 reads SYDVKM. In DNA, the CDR3 is TGTGCCAGCAGTGTCCCGGACAGGGGGAATCAGCCCCAGCATTTT. It translates to CASSVPDRGNQPQHF.

This chain connects TRBV5-1 to TRBJ2-5; TRBD2 agrees at 9 bases. The V segment lost 5 bases and the J segment 4 bases; nucleotides outside the gene matches: 6. The germline CDR1 and CDR2 sequences are SGHRS and YFSETQ. The CDR3 loop spans 14 amino acids. In nucleotides, the CDR3 is TGCGCCAGCAGTGCTAGCGGGGCGGGAGAGACCCAGTACTTC. Its translation is CASSASGAGETQYF.

The chain joins TRBV9 to TRBJ2-7; perhaps TRBD2 as D (6 bases). CDR1 is SGDLS, CDR2 YYNGEE, per germline. V was cut by 0 bases and J by 5 bases, with 9 bases left in between. The CDR3 spans 13 residues. CDR3 protein: CASSVVGGHEQYF. The CDR3 DNA reads as TGTGCCAGCAGCGTAGTCGGGGGACACGAGCAGTACTTC.

This sequence joins TRBV18 and TRBJ1-2; a weak D match, TRBD1 (5 bases). CDR1 is KGHSH and CDR2 is LQKENI in the germline V gene. V shed 3 bases and J shed 6 bases, with 11 bases lying between them. The CDR3 consists of 13 residues. CDR3 nucleotide sequence: TGTGCCAGCTCACCCCGACAGAGCCATGGCTACACCTTC. It is translated as CASSPRQSHGYTF. The complete variable domain, with remaining parts taken from reference TRBV18 and TRBJ1-2, reads NAGVMQNPRHLVRRRGQEARLRCSPMKGHSHVYWYRQLPEEGLKFMVYLQKENIIDESGMPKERFSAEFPKEGPSILRIQQVVRGDSAAYFCASSPRQSHGYTFGSGTRLTVV.

This clone was counted between two and nine times. This chain connects TRBV5-1 to TRBJ2-1; 15 bases agree with TRBD2. Unmatched junction bases numbered 5, after V lost 4 bases and J lost 6 bases. The CDR3 has 16 amino acids. Germline V lookup: CDR1 SGHRS, CDR2 YFSETQ. The DNA for the CDR3 is TGCGCCAGCAGCACAGGGACTAGCGGGAGGACCAATGAGCAGTTCTTC. This translates into CASSTGTSGRTNEQFF.

The chain joins TRBV27 to TRBJ2-2; weak D call: TRBD1 (6 bases). In germline, CDR1 is MNHEY, CDR2 SMNVEV (reference sequence). The CDR3 spans 12 residues. V gave up 5 bases and J gave up 8 bases, with 9 bases separating them. CDR3 DNA sequence: TGTGCCAGCAGTATGGGACATGGGGAGCTGTTTTTT. Translation gives CASSMGHGELFF.

V gene TRBV5-4 combines with J gene TRBJ2-7; D may be TRBD1 (5 bases). This CDR3 contains 15 residues. Trimming removed 4 bases from V and 0 bases from J, with 14 bases in between. Looked up from germline, CDR1 is SGHNT and CDR2 is YYREEE (reference sequence). This chain's CDR3 is CASSTGHPGSYEQYF. The CDR3 DNA reads TGTGCCAGCAGCACCGGACACCCAGGCTCCTACGAGCAGTACTTC.

The V call is TRBV5-1, the J call TRBJ2-7; maybe TRBD1 (6 bases). With 4 bases removed from V and 4 bases from J, the gap between germline ends came to 21 bases. This CDR3 contains 16 residues. Per germline, CDR1 SGHRS and CDR2 YFSETQ. The CDR3 coding sequence is TGCGCCAGCAGCCCGGAAACTCGGGACATCGAGTACGAGCAGTACTTC. Translated: CASSPETRDIEYEQYF.

V usage is TRBV28 and J usage is TRBJ1-5, with D tentatively TRBD1 (6 bases). Trimming removed 7 bases from V and 4 bases from J, with 14 bases in between. Germline V gene data show CDR1 as MDHEN and CDR2 as SYDVKM. CDR3 size: 14 residues. In nucleotides, the CDR3 is TGTGCCAGCAATCTTATACAGGGTAATCAGCCCCAGCATTTT. As protein: CASNLIQGNQPQHF.

This chain's CDR3 is CATSRDLPRDEKLFF. The DNA for the CDR3 is TGTGCCACCAGCAGAGATTTGCCCAGGGATGAAAAACTGTTTTTT. This rearrangement joins TRBV15 to TRBJ1-4; TRBD1 might be the D (5 bases). The germline V and J ends were trimmed by 0 bases and 6 bases, with 11 bases remaining between them. This CDR3 spans 15 amino acids. Germline CDR1 and CDR2: LNHNV and YYDKDF (reference sequence). Complete variable domain (other parts from reference TRBV15 and TRBJ1-4): DAMVIQNPRYQVTQFGKPVTLSCSQTLNHNVMYWYQQKSSQAPKLLFHYYDKDFNNEADTPDNFQSRRPNTSFCFLDIRSPGLGDTAMYLCATSRDLPRDEKLFFGSGTQLSVL.

In this sample, this clone turned up once. The chain has TRBV4-1 and TRBJ2-1, with TRBD2 identical over 10 bases. This CDR3 contains 15 residues. The germline CDR1 and CDR2 sequences are MGHRA and YSYEKL. V was pared by 5 bases and J by 4 bases, with 5 bases of the junction left unmatched. CDR3 DNA: TGCGCCAGCAGCAATAGCGGGGGGTCTTACAATGAGCAGTTCTTC. As protein: CASSNSGGSYNEQFF.

The chain links TRBV12-5 to TRBJ2-7; 8 bases fit TRBD2. The CDR3 is made up of 17 amino acids. CDR1 is LGHNT, CDR2 FRNRAP, per germline. V was clipped by 1 base and J by 0 bases; unmatched bases: 8. This CDR3 reads CASGLGLAGASSYEQYF. Written as DNA, the CDR3 is TGTGCTAGTGGTTTGGGGCTAGCGGGTGCGAGCTCCTACGAGCAGTACTTC.

The rearrangement joins TRBV7-2 to TRBJ2-3; 10 bases line up with TRBD2. The CDR3 has 17 amino acids. Germline values: CDR1 SGHTA, CDR2 FQGNSA. V lost 1 base and J lost 3; bases outside the gene matches: 7. In nucleotides, the CDR3 is TGTGCCAGCAGCTTAGTGGCAGGACTAGCGGTAACAGATACGCAGTATTTT. The encoded protein is CASSLVAGLAVTDTQYF.

In its sample, this clone was seen once. The chain combines TRBV12-3 or TRBV12-4 with TRBJ2-7; maybe TRBD2 (6 bases). This CDR3 has 13 amino acids. V was pared by 6 bases and J by 1 base, with 10 bases between. The CDR3 protein is CASRRGRSYEQYF. The DNA for the CDR3 is TGTGCCAGCAGGCGGGGACGGTCCTACGAGCAGTACTTC.

The chain is built from TRBV6-1 and TRBJ1-1; tentative D call: TRBD1 (6 bases). Germline CDR1 is MNHNS and CDR2 is SASEGT. Between the trimmed V and J ends, which lost 2 bases and 10 bases, there was a span of 17 bases. The CDR3 extends over 14 amino acids. In DNA, the CDR3 is TGTGCCAGCAGTGAATGGCGGGGGCCCTCCGTAGCTTTCTTT. Translated: CASSEWRGPSVAFF.

The rearrangement uses TRBV27 and TRBJ1-2; 7 bases align to TRBD1. V lost 3 bases and J lost 10; bases outside the gene matches: 8. CDR1 and CDR2 from the germline V gene are MNHEY and SMNVEV (reference sequence). The CDR3 consists of 13 residues. CDR3 DNA: TGTGCCAGCAGTTTTAACAGGGGTGGAGTCTACACCTTC. Encoded protein: CASSFNRGGVYTF.

The chain uses TRBV5-1 and TRBJ2-1, with 7 nucleotides matching TRBD1. Germline CDR1 SGHRS, CDR2 YFSETQ. Trimming took 0 bases from V and 1 from J; bases not matched to a gene: 4. The CDR3 is made up of 16 amino acids. The CDR3 region has the DNA TGCGCCAGCAGCTTGGAACCGGGACAGTCCTACAATGAGCAGTTCTTC. Its translation is CASSLEPGQSYNEQFF.

The V gene is TRBV28, the J gene TRBJ2-3; tentatively, D is TRBD1 (7 bases). The CDR3 loop spans 15 amino acids. CDR1 MDHEN and CDR2 SYDVKM come from the germline V gene. Trimming removed 10 bases at V and 1 base at J, with 18 bases between. This CDR3 is CATDWGDRGTDTQYF. For the CDR3, the DNA is TGTGCCACCGATTGGGGGGACAGAGGCACAGATACGCAGTATTTT.

This chain uses TRBV5-6 with TRBJ1-2, with 10 positions matching TRBD1. After removal of 4 bases from V and 3 bases from J, the junction contained 3 bases not matched to a gene. CDR1 is SGHDT and CDR2 is YYEEEE in the germline V gene. The CDR3 extends over 14 amino acids. The CDR3 DNA is TGTGCCAGCAGCAAGGACAGGGGGGACTATGGCTACACCTTC. It translates to CASSKDRGDYGYTF.

The gene calls are TRBV2 and TRBJ1-5; the D is unclear. V lost 7 bases and J 3 bases, leaving 19 bases between the germline ends. Germline CDR1 SNHLY, CDR2 FYNNEI. This CDR3 has 16 amino acids. DNA for the CDR3: TGTGCCAGCACCGGTGGAGACCTATTACTCAATCAGCCCCAGCATTTT. Amino acids: CASTGGDLLLNQPQHF.

V and J are TRBV5-6 and TRBJ2-7; TRBD2 matches 10 bases. The V segment lost 3 bases and the J segment 5 bases; nucleotides outside the gene matches: 5. In germline, CDR1 is SGHDT, CDR2 YYEEEE. The CDR3 sequence is 14 residues long. The CDR3 region is CASSSGLAAHEQYF. In DNA, the CDR3 is TGTGCCAGCAGCTCTGGACTAGCGGCGCACGAGCAGTACTTC.

The CDR3, as DNA: TGTGCCAGCAGCCAAGGGGGACAGGGGATTAGGAACACTGAAGCTTTCTTT. Its protein is CASSQGGQGIRNTEAFF. The V gene is TRBV14, the J gene TRBJ1-1, with TRBD1 identical over 10 bases. The V gene end was trimmed by 1 base and the J gene end by 1 base; junction bases not matched to a gene: 6. Germline loops: CDR1 SGHDN, CDR2 FVKESK. This CDR3 has 17 residues.

This chain joins TRBV28 and TRBJ1-2; TRBD1 is a possible D gene (5 bases). The CDR3 loop spans 14 amino acids. Germline CDR1 MDHEN, CDR2 SYDVKM. The germline V and J ends were trimmed by 3 bases and 4 bases, with 12 bases remaining between them. This CDR3 is CASSLGQGLYGYTF. CDR3 in DNA: TGTGCCAGCAGTTTGGGGCAGGGCCTCTATGGCTACACCTTC.

The CDR3 loop is CASSFLRTSGYYEQYF. CDR3 sequence (DNA): TGTGCCAGCAGTTTCCTACGGACTAGCGGATACTACGAGCAGTACTTC. The chain combines TRBV6-5 with TRBJ2-7; TRBD2 matches at 10 bases. This CDR3 spans 16 amino acids. The germline V gene has CDR1 MNHEY and CDR2 SVGAGI. The V gene end was trimmed by 4 bases and the J gene end by 3 bases; junction bases not matched to a gene: 9.

This clone was counted a single time. Other DNA sequences of this sample code for an identical CDR3. The V call is TRBV5-5, the J call TRBJ1-5; D is ambiguous. Trimming took 0 bases from V and 2 from J, leaving 6 bases between them. The CDR3 has 14 residues. Germline lookup yields CDR1 SGHKS and CDR2 YYEKEE (reference sequence). CDR3 amino acids: CASSLAGGNQPQHF. For the CDR3, the DNA is TGTGCCAGCAGCTTGGCCGGGGGCAATCAGCCCCAGCATTTT.

The rearrangement joins TRBV24-1 to TRBJ2-7; 8 bases map to TRBD1. Germline V gene lookup returns CDR1 KGHDR and CDR2 SFDVKD. Losses at the gene ends were 2 bases for V and 2 bases for J; bases not matched to a gene: 7. The CDR3 has 16 amino acids. The CDR3 sequence is CATSDSGTGGTYEQYF. Here the CDR3 DNA reads TGTGCCACCAGTGATTCGGGGACAGGAGGGACCTACGAGCAGTACTTC.

This clone was seen a few times. This chain uses TRBV7-9 with TRBJ1-1, with a possible D match to TRBD1 (5 bases). Trimming removed 3 bases from V and 12 bases from J, with 14 bases in between. CDR1 is SEHNR and CDR2 is FQNEAQ in the germline V gene (reference sequence). This CDR3 is built from 12 residues. The DNA for the CDR3 is TGTGCCAGCAGCTTGGTCCAGGGTATGACTTTCTTT. This gives the protein CASSLVQGMTFF. The whole variable domain, remainder taken from reference TRBV7-9 and TRBJ1-1, is DTGVSQNPRHKITKRGQNVTFRCDPISEHNRLYWYRQTLGQGPEFLTYFQNEAQLEKSRLLSDRFSAERPKGSFSTLEIQRTEQGDSAMYLCASSLVQGMTFFGQGTRLTVV.

V is TRBV7-3 and J is TRBJ2-1; D perhaps matches TRBD2 (7 bases). The germline V gene encodes CDR1 SGHTA and CDR2 FQGTGA. Trimming cost V 2 bases and J 9 bases, with 11 bases left between them. CDR3 size: 13 residues. CDR3 nucleotides: TGTGCCAGCAGCTTATACAGGGAGGGTGAGCAGTTCTTC. Protein sequence: CASSLYREGEQFF.